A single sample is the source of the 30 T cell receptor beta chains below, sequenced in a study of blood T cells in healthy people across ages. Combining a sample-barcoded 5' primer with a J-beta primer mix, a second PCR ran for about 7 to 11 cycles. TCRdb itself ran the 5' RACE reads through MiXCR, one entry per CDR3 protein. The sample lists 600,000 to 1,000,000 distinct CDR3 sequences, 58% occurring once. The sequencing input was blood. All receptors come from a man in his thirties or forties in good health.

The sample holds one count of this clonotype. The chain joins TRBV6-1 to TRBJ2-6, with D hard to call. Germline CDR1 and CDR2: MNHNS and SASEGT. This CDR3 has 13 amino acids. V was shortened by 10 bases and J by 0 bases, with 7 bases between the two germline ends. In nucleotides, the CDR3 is TGTGCCACCGGCGTCTCTGGGGCCAACGTCCTGACTTTC. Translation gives CATGVSGANVLTF.

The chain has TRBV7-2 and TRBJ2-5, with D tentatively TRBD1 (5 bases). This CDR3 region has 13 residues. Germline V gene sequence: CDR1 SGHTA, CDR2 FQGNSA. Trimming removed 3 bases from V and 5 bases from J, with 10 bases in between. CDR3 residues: CASSFRAGETQYF. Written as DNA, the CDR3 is TGTGCCAGCAGCTTCAGGGCCGGGGAGACCCAGTACTTC.

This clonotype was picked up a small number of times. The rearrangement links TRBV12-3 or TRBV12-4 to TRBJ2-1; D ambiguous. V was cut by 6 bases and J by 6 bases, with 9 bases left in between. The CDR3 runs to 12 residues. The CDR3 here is CASSLLRNEQFF. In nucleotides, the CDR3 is TGTGCCAGCAGCCTCTTACGCAATGAGCAGTTCTTC.

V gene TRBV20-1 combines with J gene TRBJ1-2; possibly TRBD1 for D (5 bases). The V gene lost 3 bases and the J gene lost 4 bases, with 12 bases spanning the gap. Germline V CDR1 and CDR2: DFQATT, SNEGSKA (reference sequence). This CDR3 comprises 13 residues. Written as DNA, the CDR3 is TGCAGTGCTAGTGAGCAGGGCGGCTATGGCTACACCTTC. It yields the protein CSASEQGGYGYTF.

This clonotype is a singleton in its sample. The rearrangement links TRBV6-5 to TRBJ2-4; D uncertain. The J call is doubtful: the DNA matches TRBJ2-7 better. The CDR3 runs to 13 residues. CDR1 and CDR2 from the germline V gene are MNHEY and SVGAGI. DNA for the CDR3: TGTGCCAGCAGTTACCGCATTACCTACGAGCAGTACTTC. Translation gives CASSYRITYEQYF.

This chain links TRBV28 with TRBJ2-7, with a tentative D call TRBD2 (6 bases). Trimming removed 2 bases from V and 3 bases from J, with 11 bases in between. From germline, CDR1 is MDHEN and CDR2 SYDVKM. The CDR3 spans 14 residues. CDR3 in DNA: TGTGCCAGCAGTTTACCTAGCGCCTACTACGAGCAGTACTTC. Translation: CASSLPSAYYEQYF.

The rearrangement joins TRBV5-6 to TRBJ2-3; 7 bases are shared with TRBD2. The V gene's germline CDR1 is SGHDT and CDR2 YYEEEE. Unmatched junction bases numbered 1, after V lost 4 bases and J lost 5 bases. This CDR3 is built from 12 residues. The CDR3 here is CASSRGEDTQYF. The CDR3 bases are TGTGCCAGCAGCCGGGGGGAAGATACGCAGTATTTT.

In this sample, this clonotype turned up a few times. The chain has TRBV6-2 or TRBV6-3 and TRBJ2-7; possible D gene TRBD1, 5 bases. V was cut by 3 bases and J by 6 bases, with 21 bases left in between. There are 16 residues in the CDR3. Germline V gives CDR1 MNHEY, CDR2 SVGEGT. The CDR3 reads CASSYLGNPTRGEQYF. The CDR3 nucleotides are TGTGCCAGCAGTTATCTGGGAAACCCAACAAGGGGCGAGCAGTACTTC.

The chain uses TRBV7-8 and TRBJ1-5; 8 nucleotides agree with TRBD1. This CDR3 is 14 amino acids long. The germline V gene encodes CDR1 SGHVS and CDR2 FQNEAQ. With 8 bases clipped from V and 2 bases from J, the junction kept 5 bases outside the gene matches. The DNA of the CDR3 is TGTGCCAGCTCGACAGGGGCAGGCAATCAGCCCCAGCATTTT. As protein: CASSTGAGNQPQHF.

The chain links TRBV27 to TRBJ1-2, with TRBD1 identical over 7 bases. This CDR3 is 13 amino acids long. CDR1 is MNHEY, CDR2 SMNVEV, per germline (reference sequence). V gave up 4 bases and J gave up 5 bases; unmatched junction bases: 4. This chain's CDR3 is CASSSRQGYGYTF. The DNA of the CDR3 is TGTGCCAGCAGTTCCCGACAGGGTTATGGCTACACCTTC.

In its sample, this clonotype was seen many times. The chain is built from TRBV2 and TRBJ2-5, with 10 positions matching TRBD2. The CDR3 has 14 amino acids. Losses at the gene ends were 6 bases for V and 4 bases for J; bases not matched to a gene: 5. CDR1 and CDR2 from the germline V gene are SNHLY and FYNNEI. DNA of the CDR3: TGTGCCAGCAGCGATCGGACTAGCGGAGAGACCCAGTACTTC. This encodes CASSDRTSGETQYF.

The CDR3 is CSFLGGNEQFF. The CDR3 nucleotides read TGCAGTTTCCTAGGGGGGAATGAGCAGTTCTTC. The V and J genes are TRBV20-1 and TRBJ2-1, with D perhaps being TRBD1 or TRBD2 (6 bases each). CDR1 DFQATT and CDR2 SNEGSKA come from the germline V gene (reference sequence). This CDR3 region has 11 residues. The V gene lost 8 bases and the J gene lost 7 bases, with 12 bases spanning the gap.

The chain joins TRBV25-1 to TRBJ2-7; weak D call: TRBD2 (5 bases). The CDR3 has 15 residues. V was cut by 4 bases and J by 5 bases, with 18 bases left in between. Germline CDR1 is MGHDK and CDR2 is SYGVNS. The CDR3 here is CASSAPLAFGHEQYF. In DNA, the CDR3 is TGTGCCAGCAGTGCCCCCCTAGCTTTTGGCCACGAGCAGTACTTC.

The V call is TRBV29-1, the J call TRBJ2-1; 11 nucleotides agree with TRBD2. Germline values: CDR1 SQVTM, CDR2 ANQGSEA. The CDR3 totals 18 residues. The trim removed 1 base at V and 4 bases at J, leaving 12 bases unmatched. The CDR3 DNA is TGCAGCGTTGAAGCTCTGGGGAGACTAGCGGGAACTTACAATGAGCAGTTCTTC. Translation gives CSVEALGRLAGTYNEQFF.

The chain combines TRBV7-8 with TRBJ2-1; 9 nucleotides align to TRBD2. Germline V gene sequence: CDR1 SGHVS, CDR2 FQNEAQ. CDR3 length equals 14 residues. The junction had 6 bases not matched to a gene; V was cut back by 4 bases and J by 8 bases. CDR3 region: CASSWIAGAYEQFF. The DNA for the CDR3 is TGTGCCAGCAGCTGGATAGCGGGGGCTTATGAGCAGTTCTTC.

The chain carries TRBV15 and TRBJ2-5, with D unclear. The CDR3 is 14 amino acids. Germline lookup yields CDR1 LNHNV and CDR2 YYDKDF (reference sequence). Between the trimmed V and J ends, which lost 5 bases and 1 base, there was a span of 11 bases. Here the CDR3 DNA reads TGTGCCACCAGCCGCCAGGAGACCCAAGAGACCCAGTACTTC. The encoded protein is CATSRQETQETQYF.

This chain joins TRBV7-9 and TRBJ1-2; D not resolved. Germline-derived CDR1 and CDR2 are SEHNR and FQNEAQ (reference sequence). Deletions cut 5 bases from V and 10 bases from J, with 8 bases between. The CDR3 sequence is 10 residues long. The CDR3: CASSPIDYTF. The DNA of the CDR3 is TGTGCCAGCAGCCCTATTGACTACACCTTC. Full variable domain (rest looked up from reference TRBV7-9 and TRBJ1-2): DTGVSQNPRHKITKRGQNVTFRCDPISEHNRLYWYRQTLGQGPEFLTYFQNEAQLEKSRLLSDRFSAERPKGSFSTLEIQRTEQGDSAMYLCASSPIDYTFGSGTRLTVV.

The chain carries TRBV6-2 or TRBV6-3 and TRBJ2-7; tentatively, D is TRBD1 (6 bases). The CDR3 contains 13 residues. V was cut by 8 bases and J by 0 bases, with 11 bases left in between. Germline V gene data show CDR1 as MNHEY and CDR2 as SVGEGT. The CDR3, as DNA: TGTGCCAGCGGGGGCGGAAGCTCCTACGAGCAGTACTTC. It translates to CASGGGSSYEQYF.

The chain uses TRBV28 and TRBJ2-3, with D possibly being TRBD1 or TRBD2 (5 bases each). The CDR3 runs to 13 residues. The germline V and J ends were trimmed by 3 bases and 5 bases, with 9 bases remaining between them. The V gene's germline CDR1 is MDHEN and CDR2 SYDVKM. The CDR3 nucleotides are TGTGCCAGCAGTTTGGGGGATAGAGATACGCAGTATTTT. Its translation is CASSLGDRDTQYF.

CDR3 in DNA: TGTGCCAGCAGCCCAGCAGGACTAGCGGGAGACGAGCAGTTCTTC. It encodes CASSPAGLAGDEQFF. The rearrangement uses TRBV7-8 and TRBJ2-1; 13 bases agree with TRBD2. The germline CDR1 and CDR2 sequences are SGHVS and FQNEAQ. Unmatched junction bases numbered 8, after V lost 5 bases and J lost 10 bases. CDR3 size: 15 residues.

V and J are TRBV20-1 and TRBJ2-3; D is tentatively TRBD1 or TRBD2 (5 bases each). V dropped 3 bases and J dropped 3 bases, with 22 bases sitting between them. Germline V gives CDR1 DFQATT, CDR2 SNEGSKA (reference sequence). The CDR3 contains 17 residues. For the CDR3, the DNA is TGCAGTGCTAGCCGGGGACCGAGCATTGATTTGACAGATACGCAGTATTTT. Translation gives CSASRGPSIDLTDTQYF.

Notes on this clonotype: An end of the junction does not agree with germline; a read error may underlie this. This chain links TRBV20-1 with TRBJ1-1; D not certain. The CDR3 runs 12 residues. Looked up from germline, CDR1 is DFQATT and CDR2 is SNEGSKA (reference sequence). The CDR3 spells CSAGDQTTEAFF. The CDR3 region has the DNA TGCAGTGCTGGAGATCAGACAACTGAAGCTTTCTTT.

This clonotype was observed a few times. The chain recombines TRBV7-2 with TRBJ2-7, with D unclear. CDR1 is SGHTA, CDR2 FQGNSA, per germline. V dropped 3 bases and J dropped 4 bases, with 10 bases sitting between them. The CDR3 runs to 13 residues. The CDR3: CASSFSFLYEQYF. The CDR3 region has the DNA TGTGCCAGCAGCTTTTCGTTCCTTTACGAGCAGTACTTC. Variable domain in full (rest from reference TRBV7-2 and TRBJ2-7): GAGVSQSPSNKVTEKGKDVELRCDPISGHTALYWYRQSLGQGLEFLIYFQGNSAPDKSGLPSDRFSAERTGGSVSTLTIQRTQQEDSAVYLCASSFSFLYEQYFGPGTRLTVT.

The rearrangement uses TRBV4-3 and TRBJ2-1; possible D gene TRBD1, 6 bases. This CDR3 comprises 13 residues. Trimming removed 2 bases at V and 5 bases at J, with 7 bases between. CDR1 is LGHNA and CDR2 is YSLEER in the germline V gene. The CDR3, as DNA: TGCGCCAGCAGCCAACAGGGGAACAATGAGCAGTTCTTC. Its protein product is CASSQQGNNEQFF.

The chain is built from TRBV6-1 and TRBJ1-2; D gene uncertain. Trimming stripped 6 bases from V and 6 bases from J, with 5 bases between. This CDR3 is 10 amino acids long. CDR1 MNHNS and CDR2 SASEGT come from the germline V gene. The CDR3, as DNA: TGTGCCAGCAGCTATCATGGCTACACCTTC. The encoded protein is CASSYHGYTF.

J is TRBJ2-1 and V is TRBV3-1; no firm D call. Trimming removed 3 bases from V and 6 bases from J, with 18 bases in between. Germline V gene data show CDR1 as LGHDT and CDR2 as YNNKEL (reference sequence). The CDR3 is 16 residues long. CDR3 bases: TGTGCCAGCAGCCAGGGCGGACGGATTCGATCCAATGAGCAGTTCTTC. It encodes CASSQGGRIRSNEQFF.

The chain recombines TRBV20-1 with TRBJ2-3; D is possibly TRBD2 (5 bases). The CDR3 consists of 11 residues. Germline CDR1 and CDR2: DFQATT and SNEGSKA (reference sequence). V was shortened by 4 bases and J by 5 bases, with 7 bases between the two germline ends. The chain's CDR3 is CSATAGDTQYF. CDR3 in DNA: TGCAGTGCTACCGCGGGAGATACGCAGTATTTT.

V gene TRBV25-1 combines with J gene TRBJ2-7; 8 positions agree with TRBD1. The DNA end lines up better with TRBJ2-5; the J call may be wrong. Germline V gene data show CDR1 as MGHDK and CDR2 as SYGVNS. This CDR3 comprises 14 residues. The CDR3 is CASRADRGRETQYF. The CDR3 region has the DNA TGTGCCAGCAGAGCCGACAGGGGCCGAGAGACCCAGTACTTC.

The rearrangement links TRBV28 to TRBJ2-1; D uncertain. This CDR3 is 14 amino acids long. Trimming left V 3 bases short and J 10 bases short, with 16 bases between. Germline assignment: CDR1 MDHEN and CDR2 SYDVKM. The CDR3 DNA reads TGTGCCAGCAGTTTGCGTCCGCCCTACGGGGAGCAGTTCTTC. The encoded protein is CASSLRPPYGEQFF.

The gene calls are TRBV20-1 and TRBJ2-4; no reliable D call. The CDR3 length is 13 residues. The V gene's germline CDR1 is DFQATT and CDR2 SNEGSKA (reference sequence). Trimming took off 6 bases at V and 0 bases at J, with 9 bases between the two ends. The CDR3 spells CSAPRTAKNIQYF. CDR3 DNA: TGCAGTGCCCCCCGGACAGCCAAAAACATTCAGTACTTC.